This T cell receptor (beta chain) stems from a study of OX40 agonist ivuxolimab in advanced cancers. The CDR3 consists of 16 residues. Looked up from germline, CDR1 is SNHLY and CDR2 is FYNNEI. Trimming cost V 1 base and J 1 base, with 13 bases left between them. This clone turned up a few times. Some clones are missing from TCRdb's copy, which holds only in-frame ones; the method was immunoSEQ multiplex PCR. Seen here are tens of thousands of clones, 85% observed once, and the top ten hold under 7%. This clonotype was obtained from an adult with an advanced solid tumor such as melanoma, head and neck, liver or kidney cancer. The chain uses TRBV2 and TRBJ1-1; D is uncertain. The material was CD4+ or CD8+ T cells sorted from blood, obtained in a trial of the OX40 agonist ivuxolimab. CDR3 DNA: TGTGCCAGCAGTGAAGATTTGGGGAGAGGGAACACTGAAGCTTTCTTT. It codes for CASSEDLGRGNTEAFF.